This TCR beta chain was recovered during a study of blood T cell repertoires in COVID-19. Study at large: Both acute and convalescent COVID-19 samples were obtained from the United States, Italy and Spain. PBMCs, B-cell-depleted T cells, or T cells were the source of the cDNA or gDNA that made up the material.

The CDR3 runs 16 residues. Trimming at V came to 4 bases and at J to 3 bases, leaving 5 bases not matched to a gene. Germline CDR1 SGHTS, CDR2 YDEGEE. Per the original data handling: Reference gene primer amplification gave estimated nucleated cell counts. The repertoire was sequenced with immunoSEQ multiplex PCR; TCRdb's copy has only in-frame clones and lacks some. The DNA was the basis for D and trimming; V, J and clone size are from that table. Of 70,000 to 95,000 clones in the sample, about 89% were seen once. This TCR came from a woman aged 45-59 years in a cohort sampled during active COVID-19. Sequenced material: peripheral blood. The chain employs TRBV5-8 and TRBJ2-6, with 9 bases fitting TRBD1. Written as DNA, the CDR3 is TGTGCCAGCAGCGTGGACAGGGGTTATGGGGCCAACGTCCTGACTTTC. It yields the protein CASSVDRGYGANVLTF.